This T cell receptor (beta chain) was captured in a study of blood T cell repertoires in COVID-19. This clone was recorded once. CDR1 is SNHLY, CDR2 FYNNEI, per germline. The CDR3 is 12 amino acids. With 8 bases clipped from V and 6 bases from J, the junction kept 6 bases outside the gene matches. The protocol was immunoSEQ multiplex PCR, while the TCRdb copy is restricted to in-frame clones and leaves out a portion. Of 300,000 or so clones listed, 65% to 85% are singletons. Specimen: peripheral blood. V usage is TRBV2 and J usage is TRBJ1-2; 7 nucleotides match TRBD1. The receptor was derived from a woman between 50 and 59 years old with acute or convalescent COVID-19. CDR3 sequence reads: CASDRVGDGYTF. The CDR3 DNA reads TGTGCCAGCGACAGGGTGGGAGATGGCTACACCTTC. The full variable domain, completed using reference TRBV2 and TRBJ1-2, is EPEVTQTPSHQVTQMGQEVILRCVPISNHLYFYWYRQILGQKVEFLVSFYNNEISEKSEIFDDQFSVERPDGSNFTLKIRSTKLEDSAMYFCASDRVGDGYTFGSGTRLTVV.